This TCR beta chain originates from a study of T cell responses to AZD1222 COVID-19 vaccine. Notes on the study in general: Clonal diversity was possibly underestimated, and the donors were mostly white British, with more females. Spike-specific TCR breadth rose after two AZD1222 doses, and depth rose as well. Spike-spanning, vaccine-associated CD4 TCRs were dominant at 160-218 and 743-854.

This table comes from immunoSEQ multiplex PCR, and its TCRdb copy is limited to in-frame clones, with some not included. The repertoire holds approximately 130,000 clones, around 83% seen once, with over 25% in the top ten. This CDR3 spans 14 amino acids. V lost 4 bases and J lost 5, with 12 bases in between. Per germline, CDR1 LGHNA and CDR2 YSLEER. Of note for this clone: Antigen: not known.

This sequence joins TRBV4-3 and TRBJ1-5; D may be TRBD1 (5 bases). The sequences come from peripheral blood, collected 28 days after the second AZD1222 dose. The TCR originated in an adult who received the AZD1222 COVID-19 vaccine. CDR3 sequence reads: CASSPQGMDQPQHF. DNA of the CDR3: TGCGCCAGCAGCCCCCAGGGTATGGATCAGCCCCAGCATTTT.